These 10 T cell receptor beta chains were all obtained from the same sample, sequenced in a study of cytomegalovirus exposure and HLA in healthy donors. Measured with immunoSEQ multiplex PCR; TCRdb has only the in-frame clones, and not every one. Here the sample spans tens of thousands of clones, 95% to 98% being singletons. Sequencing was done on a sample of PBMCs. The source is a man between 18 and 35 years old in good health and CMV-seronegative.

The chain has TRBV6-5 and TRBJ2-3, with 7 bases fitting TRBD1. The CDR3 is 14 residues long. CDR1 and CDR2 from the germline V gene are MNHEY and SVGAGI. Losses at the gene ends were 9 bases for V and 6 bases for J; bases not matched to a gene: 12. DNA for the CDR3: TGTGCCAGTAAAAACAGGGGTTCGGCGGATACGCAGTATTTT. This encodes CASKNRGSADTQYF.

The V and J genes are TRBV29-1 and TRBJ2-2; 8 nucleotides line up with TRBD1. V lost 7 bases and J lost 3; bases outside the gene matches: 10. This CDR3 region has 15 residues. The germline V gene encodes CDR1 SQVTM and CDR2 ANQGSEA. The CDR3 region is CSASDRGSDTGELFF. In DNA form, the CDR3 reads TGCAGCGCCTCAGACAGGGGTTCGGACACCGGGGAGCTGTTTTTT.

The chain links TRBV10-1 to TRBJ2-5; 8 positions agree with TRBD2. The CDR3 has 16 residues. Germline V gene data show CDR1 as WNHNN and CDR2 as SYGVQD (reference sequence). V lost 4 bases and J lost 3; bases outside the gene matches: 10. This CDR3 is CASSAIPGLGKETQYF. DNA for the CDR3: TGCGCCAGCAGTGCTATACCGGGACTAGGAAAAGAGACCCAGTACTTC.

The rearrangement uses TRBV28 and TRBJ2-1; TRBD1 matches 7 bases. The CDR3 is made up of 15 amino acids. J was trimmed by 0 bases and V by 4 bases; bases with no gene match: 3. Germline CDR1 MDHEN, CDR2 SYDVKM. The CDR3 bases are TGTGCCAGCAGTTCGGGGACAGTCTCCTACAATGAGCAGTTCTTC. Translating it yields CASSSGTVSYNEQFF.

The chain recombines TRBV27 with TRBJ2-7; TRBD2 aligns across 9 bases. Germline-derived CDR1 and CDR2 are MNHEY and SMNVEV (reference sequence). With V trimmed by 6 bases and J by 6 bases, 9 bases remained unmatched. This CDR3 has 14 amino acids. The CDR3, as DNA: TGTGCCAGCAGGACTAGCGGACGTCCGGGCGAGCAGTACGTC. This encodes CASRTSGRPGEQYV.

This clone was observed a handful of times. The V gene is TRBV19, the J gene TRBJ2-7; D might be TRBD2 (6 bases). The V and J ends lost 0 bases and 6 bases respectively, with 21 bases between them. The CDR3 is 17 residues long. Germline V lookup: CDR1 LNHDA, CDR2 SQIVND (reference sequence). The CDR3 DNA reads TGTGCCAGTAGTATAGATCCTAGGACGCGGGACTCGGGCGAGCAGTACTTC. Protein product: CASSIDPRTRDSGEQYF.

V gene TRBV19 combines with J gene TRBJ1-1; 11 bases match TRBD1. V shed 8 bases, J shed 2 bases, and the junction held 1 base outside the gene matches. The CDR3 is 13 amino acids. Germline lookup yields CDR1 LNHDA and CDR2 SQIVND (reference sequence). CDR3 DNA sequence: TGTGCCAGTTGGACAGGGGGCAACACTGAAGCTTTCTTT. This encodes CASWTGGNTEAFF.

CDR3 bases: TGTGCCAGCAGACACGGACAGGCGGACTATGGCTACACCTTC. Its protein product is CASRHGQADYGYTF. This chain connects TRBV6-5 to TRBJ1-2; 7 bases fit TRBD1. Germline lookup yields CDR1 MNHEY and CDR2 SVGAGI. This CDR3 is built from 14 residues. V was pared by 6 bases and J by 3 bases, with 7 bases of the junction left unmatched.

The chain recombines TRBV12-5 with TRBJ2-3, with 13 bases lining up with TRBD2. The length of the CDR3 is 18 residues. In germline, CDR1 is LGHNT, CDR2 FRNRAP. V was clipped by 4 bases and J by 5 bases; unmatched bases: 12. In DNA, the CDR3 is TGTGCTAGTGGTTCGGGACGTACTAGCGGGAGGGGGGAAGATACGCAGTATTTT. Amino acid sequence: CASGSGRTSGRGEDTQYF.

The V and J genes are TRBV5-6 and TRBJ2-7; no clear D gene. The CDR3 is 13 amino acids. V was pared by 2 bases and J by 11 bases, with 17 bases between. CDR1 SGHDT and CDR2 YYEEEE come from the germline V gene. CDR3 in DNA: TGTGCCAGCAGCTTTAGTCCAATCGAGAAAGAGTACGTC. It translates to CASSFSPIEKEYV.